This T cell receptor beta chain was identified during a study of cytomegalovirus exposure and HLA in healthy donors. At the level of the study: About 85 million unique TCR sequences came from HLA-typed donors in an early release.

Trimming pared 0 bases from V and 4 bases from J, leaving 14 bases between. The CDR3 contains 16 residues. Germline V gene sequence: CDR1 MGHRA, CDR2 YSYEKL. It was with 60 Vbeta and 13 Jbeta primers that the PCR ran. Sequencing was performed with immunoSEQ multiplex PCR; in TCRdb, only in-frame clones are kept and a portion is missing. The sample shows a few hundred thousand clones, approximately 84% of them seen only once. This sequence joins TRBV4-1 and TRBJ2-3; D ambiguous. The specimen sequenced was PBMCs. This clonotype was sampled from a woman between 40 and 50 years old in good health and CMV-seropositive. Written as DNA, the CDR3 is TGCGCCAGCAGCCAAGATCACTCGCAATTCGCAGATACGCAGTATTTT. This gives the protein CASSQDHSQFADTQYF.